This T cell receptor (beta chain) came from a study of T-cell reconstitution after alpha-beta-depleted transplantation in children. Germline assignment: CDR1 MNHNS and CDR2 SASEGT. There are 15 residues in the CDR3. The trim removed 10 bases at V and 5 bases at J, leaving 16 bases unmatched. The TCRbeta library incorporated unique molecular identifiers. TCRdb processed the PCR reads anew with MiXCR; each CDR3 protein has one entry. The data show around 250,000 distinct CDR3 sequences, more than 8% seen once. This clonotype showed up many times. This sequence joins TRBV6-1 and TRBJ1-1; 7 nucleotides agree with TRBD1. This specimen consisted of PBMCs from the stem cell graft donor, obtained from the stem cell graft. The source of this sequence is a human donor who donated a stem cell graft to a child with SCID. The CDR3 nucleotides read TGTGCCACTCGGGCAGGGGGTACGACGAGAACTGAAGCTTTCTTT. Its protein is CATRAGGTTRTEAFF.